These T cell receptor beta chains were read from a single sample in a study of blood T cell repertoires in COVID-19. Method: immunoSEQ multiplex PCR; TCRdb's copy keeps in-frame clones and lacks some. The sample shows under 200,000 clones, about 80% of them seen only once. The sample comprised PBMCs or T cells enriched from blood (not recorded which). The receptors were sampled from a woman aged 60 to 75 with acute COVID-19. Both conserved end residues are part of each CDR3. Each record gives: V gene, clone size, D gene, J gene, CDR3 DNA, CDR3 protein. D genes are given only for firm matches. Not every row has a clone size; where given, it reads once, few, many or a size class.

TRBV11-2,NA,TRBD1,TRBJ1-2,TGTGCCACCACACGGGCTTTCCGACAGGGGGCGGGAGGCTACACCTTC,CATTRAFRQGAGGYTF
TRBV5-6,NA,NA,TRBJ2-3,TGTGCCAGCAGCTTGATGCGGGATACGCAGTATTTT,CASSLMRDTQYF
TRBV7-2,few,NA,TRBJ2-1,TGTGCCAGCAGCGCAAGGAGGTCGGATGAGCAGTTCTTC,CASSARRSDEQFF
TRBV7-9,NA,TRBD2,TRBJ2-1,TGTGCCAGCAGCCTTACGGGGACTAGCGGGAGAAATGAGCAGTTCTTC,CASSLTGTSGRNEQFF
TRBV21-1,NA,NA,TRBJ1-2,TGTGCCAGCAGCAAATTGGACAGGGGGATAAATGGCTACACCTTC,CASSKLDRGINGYTF
TRBV5-4,NA,TRBD1,TRBJ2-1,TGTGCCAGCAGCGAACCCGGGACAGGGCGAAAAAAGCAGTTCTTC,CASSEPGTGRKKQFF
TRBV6-1,NA,TRBD2,TRBJ2-5,TGTGCCAGCAGTGAAGCTAGCGGGAGTAGGGAGACCCAGTACTTC,CASSEASGSRETQYF
TRBV10-1,few,NA,TRBJ1-1,TGCGCCAGCAGACAACAGGAGAACACTGAAGCTTTCTTT,CASRQQENTEAFF
TRBV6-2/TRBV6-3,NA,TRBD1,TRBJ1-1,TGTGCCAGCAGCCCCGACAGGGGAAGCACGAACACTGAAGCTTTCTTT,CASSPDRGSTNTEAFF
TRBV3-1/TRBV3-2,NA,NA,TRBJ2-6,TGTGCCAGCAGCCAGGCCGGGGTGCGACTCTCTGGGGCCAACGTCCTGACTTTC,CASSQAGVRLSGANVLTF
TRBV6-5,few,NA,TRBJ2-5,TGTGCCAGCAGTTCCCTAGAGAGTAATAAGGAGACCCAGTACTTC,CASSSLESNKETQYF
TRBV19,NA,NA,TRBJ1-3,TGTGCCAGTAGCCCCCAGGGGCCCTCCACTGGAAACACCATATATTTT,CASSPQGPSTGNTIYF
TRBV14,NA,NA,TRBJ1-1,TGTGCCAGCAGCCCGAGGGTACAGGGCGGGCGAGCTTTCTTT,CASSPRVQGGRAFF
TRBV15,NA,NA,TRBJ1-2,TGTGCCACCAGCAGAGTTTGGACACAGAATGACTACACCTTC,CATSRVWTQNDYTF
TRBV7-2,many,NA,TRBJ1-2,TGTGCCAGCAGCGACGTTGGGGCGCCCGGCAGGGCCTCTTATGGCTACACCTTC,CASSDVGAPGRASYGYTF
TRBV7-2,NA,TRBD1,TRBJ2-3,TGTGCCAGCAGCACTCGACAGGGGGTGGGCACAGATACGCAGTATTTT,CASSTRQGVGTDTQYF
TRBV10-3,NA,TRBD2,TRBJ2-1,TGTGCCATCAGCCAGACTAGCGGGAGATACAATGAGCAGTTCTTC,CAISQTSGRYNEQFF
TRBV19,NA,NA,TRBJ2-3,TGTGCCAGTAGTATAAACATCGGCACAGATACGCAGTATTTT,CASSINIGTDTQYF
TRBV7-9,NA,NA,TRBJ2-1,TGTGCCAGCAGCTCCCGACTAGAAAGGAATGAGCAGTTCTTC,CASSSRLERNEQFF
TRBV9,NA,NA,TRBJ1-2,TGTGCCAGCAGCGTAGATAGCCTCTCTTCCTATGGCTACACCTTC,CASSVDSLSSYGYTF
TRBV2,NA,NA,TRBJ1-6,TGTGCCAGTTCGGGATCTGGATATTCACCCCTCCACTTT,CASSGSGYSPLHF
TRBV15,NA,TRBD1,TRBJ2-2,TGTGCCACCAGCAGAGAATGGACAGGGCAGAGCGGGGAGCTGTTTTTT,CATSREWTGQSGELFF
TRBV11-2,NA,NA,TRBJ1-5,TGTGCCAGCAGCTCCGGGTACAATCAGCCCCAGCATTTT,CASSSGYNQPQHF
TRBV10-3,NA,NA,TRBJ1-5,TGTGCCATCAGTGGGATGGGAGCGGATCAGCCCCAGCATTTT,CAISGMGADQPQHF
TRBV6-1,NA,TRBD1,TRBJ2-7,TGTGCCAGCAGGGAAGGACAGGGGTTGGGGAACGGCGAGCAGTACTTC,CASREGQGLGNGEQYF
TRBV28,NA,NA,TRBJ2-5,TGTGCCAGCGGGCCGACGGCCCAGTACTTC,CASGPTAQYF
TRBV19,NA,NA,TRBJ1-3,TGTGCCAGTAGTATCATCGGCAGGTCAGGAAACACCATATATTTT,CASSIIGRSGNTIYF
TRBV19,few,NA,TRBJ1-5,TGTGCCAGTAGGTCGACGGGTAATCAGCCCCAGCATTTT,CASRSTGNQPQHF
TRBV6-5,few,NA,TRBJ1-5,TGTGCCAGCAGCCAACTGAGGGCGAGCAATCAGCCCCAGCATTTT,CASSQLRASNQPQHF
TRBV3-1/TRBV3-2,NA,NA,TRBJ1-2,TGTGCCAGCAGTCACGGACAGATCGAAACCTATGGCTACACCTTC,CASSHGQIETYGYTF
TRBV11-3,few,TRBD2,TRBJ2-1,TGTGCCAGCAGCTTAGCTAGCGGGATGTCCTATGAGCAGTTCTTC,CASSLASGMSYEQFF
TRBV28,NA,TRBD2,TRBJ2-3,TGTGCCAGCAGCTTAGCGGGCCTAAGCACAGATACGCAGTATTTT,CASSLAGLSTDTQYF
TRBV5-1,NA,NA,TRBJ1-5,TGCGCCAGCAGCTTGGGTGAGGGGCCCCAGCATTTT,CASSLGEGPQHF